Each of the 2 T cell receptor beta chains below was sequenced from the same sample in a study of blood T cell repertoires in COVID-19. TCRdb's table, derived via immunoSEQ multiplex PCR, lists solely in-frame clones and lacks some. In the table there are 200,000 or so clones, 79% of which are singletons. The sequenced sample consisted of peripheral blood. These receptors originate from a man between 60 and 70 years old with active or convalescent COVID-19.

This chain joins TRBV19 and TRBJ2-3, with a weak D call TRBD2 (5 bases). V was trimmed by 2 bases and J by 4 bases, leaving 10 bases between them. CDR1 and CDR2 from the germline V gene are LNHDA and SQIVND (reference sequence). The CDR3 totals 14 residues. The CDR3 region is CASSIRRASDTQYF. The CDR3 DNA reads TGTGCCAGTAGTATAAGGCGGGCCTCAGATACGCAGTATTTT. Supplemented by reference TRBV19 and TRBJ2-3, the full variable domain reads DGGITQSPKYLFRKEGQNVTLSCEQNLNHDAMYWYRQDPGQGLRLIYYSQIVNDFQKGDIAEGYSVSREKKESFPLTVTSAQKNPTAFYLCASSIRRASDTQYFGPGTRLTVL.

This chain uses TRBV19 with TRBJ2-3; a weak D match, TRBD2 (7 bases). Germline V gene lookup returns CDR1 LNHDA and CDR2 SQIVND (reference sequence). V was shortened by 5 bases and J by 7 bases, with 16 bases between the two germline ends. CDR3 length: 14 residues. The CDR3 reads CASSPTGGPNTQYF. The DNA of the CDR3 is TGTGCCAGTAGTCCAACGGGGGGCCCAAATACGCAGTATTTT.